This entry describes one T cell receptor beta chain. Its target is unknown. Here immunoSEQ multiplex PCR was the method, and the copy in TCRdb shows in-frame clones only, minus some. The sample consists of about 350,000 clones, 93% of them appearing once. Time point reported: blood from clinic visit 5 months post-surgery; TSC patient then seizure free. Only cases whose brain tissue showed the highest T cell transcript signatures were sequenced. Pre-surgery treatment included at least one anti-epileptic drug. Germline lookup yields CDR1 MDHEN and CDR2 SYDVKM. Deletions cut 2 bases from V and 0 bases from J, with 2 bases between. CDR3 length equals 14 residues. These data originate in a study of brain T cells in children with intractable seizures. General study results and limits: Viral specificity was inferred only from CDR3 similarity; HCMV serostatus was unknown. Pre- and post-surgery blood differed in depth, so pre-surgery absences may be undersampling.

This chain uses TRBV28 with TRBJ2-6; unclear D gene. The source material was peripheral blood, sampled approximately 5 months after surgery. The TCR comes from a boy younger than two with tuberous sclerosis and intractable seizures. CDR3 region: CASSLHSGANVLTF. CDR3 DNA: TGTGCCAGCAGTTTACACTCTGGGGCCAACGTCCTGACTTTC.